Below, 4 T cell receptor beta chains from the same sample are listed, as sequenced in a study of T cell responses to AZD1222 COVID-19 vaccine. Libraries were prepared by immunoSEQ multiplex PCR; TCRdb keeps only in-frame clonotypes and omits some of them. The sample has about 94,000 clones, roughly 88% seen once; the top ten hold 10% to 15%. Specimen: peripheral blood, collected on day 0 of AZD1222 vaccination. These receptors all stem from an adult in good health.

The chain recombines TRBV10-3 with TRBJ1-1, with D possibly TRBD1 on 5 matching bases. The CDR3 spans 14 residues. Germline CDR1 reads ENHRY; CDR2 reads SYGVKD. With 2 bases removed from V and 12 bases from J, the gap between germline ends came to 19 bases. The CDR3 sequence: CAISEQWDSLLSFF. The CDR3 nucleotides are TGTGCCATCAGTGAGCAATGGGACTCTTTACTTTCTTTCTTT.

The rearrangement links TRBV6-4 to TRBJ2-3, with D possibly called TRBD1 or TRBD2 (6 bases each). Trimming removed 0 bases from V and 0 bases from J, with 10 bases in between. This CDR3 comprises 16 residues. CDR1 and CDR2 from the germline V gene are MRHNA and SNTAGT. CDR3: CASSDSPGASTDTQYF. The CDR3 DNA sequence: TGTGCCAGCAGTGACTCGCCGGGGGCTAGCACAGATACGCAGTATTTT.

The chain links TRBV3-1 (or the pseudogene TRBV3-2) to TRBJ1-1; TRBD1 might be the D (5 bases). The CDR3 is made up of 12 amino acids. V lost 2 bases and J lost 9, with 10 bases in between. Looked up from germline, CDR1 is LGHDT and CDR2 is YNNKEL (reference sequence). CDR3 in amino acids: CASSQPDRQAFF. The CDR3 DNA reads as TGTGCCAGCAGCCAACCTGACAGACAAGCTTTCTTT.

CDR3 sequence: CASSVAGGTGDGYTF. The CDR3 DNA follows: TGTGCCAGCAGCGTAGCTGGGGGGACAGGGGACGGCTACACCTTC. The chain recombines TRBV9 with TRBJ1-2, with 10 bases that match TRBD1. After removal of 0 bases from V and 8 bases from J, the junction contained 7 bases not matched to a gene. The CDR3 sequence is 15 residues long. Germline V lookup: CDR1 SGDLS, CDR2 YYNGEE. Supplemented by reference TRBV9 and TRBJ1-2, the full variable domain reads DSGVTQTPKHLITATGQRVTLRCSPRSGDLSVYWYQQSLDQGLQFLIQYYNGEERAKGNILERFSAQQFPDLHSELNLSSLELGDSALYFCASSVAGGTGDGYTFGSGTRLTVV.